These 19 T cell receptor beta chains came from one sample sequenced in a study of Graves' ophthalmopathy and Graves' hyperthyroidism (dated by TCRdb to 2016 to 2019). Sequencing took place on an Illumina HiSeq 2000. For repertoire sequencing, TCR beta CDR3 regions were amplified from RNA transcripts. The first round of RT-PCR was done with HTBI primers and the Qiagen OneStep RT-PCR kit, and was followed by a second round of multiplex PCR, then size selection and purification. TCRdb cleaned the public reads at Q25 with fastp, built clones with MiXCR and kept in-frame beta chains. Rows merge per CDR3 protein into single entries with the most common DNA and genes. This sample is represented by almost 750,000 distinct CDR3 sequences; roughly two fifths of them were singletons. Roughly 45% of the sample belongs to the ten largest clones. The sample comprised peripheral blood. These receptors were taken from an adult man with Graves' ophthalmopathy.

In its sample, this clonotype was seen a few times. This rearrangement joins TRBV5-4 to TRBJ2-7; D not resolved. V was clipped by 4 bases and J by 7 bases, with 21 bases between them. This CDR3 is built from 15 residues. Germline V lookup: CDR1 SGHNT, CDR2 YYREEE (reference sequence). The DNA for the CDR3 is TGTGCCAGCAGCCTACCCAACAGTCGTGTTAAGGAGCAGTACTTC. The encoded protein is CASSLPNSRVKEQYF.

To note about this clonotype: A read error may account for a junction end that differs from germline. The rearrangement uses TRBV2 and TRBJ1-1; 11 nucleotides agree with TRBD1. This CDR3 comprises 15 residues. Germline CDR1 is SNHLY and CDR2 is FYNNEI. The CDR3 protein is CASRGDRGMNTEAFF. The CDR3 DNA reads as TGTGCCAGCAGGGGGGACAGGGGGATGAACACTGAAGCTTTCTTC.

The J gene is TRBJ2-7, the V gene TRBV2; 9 bases agree with TRBD1. With V trimmed by 8 bases and J by 6 bases, 11 bases remained unmatched. The CDR3 covers 14 residues. Germline CDR1 reads SNHLY; CDR2 reads FYNNEI. DNA of the CDR3: TGTGCCAGCGCCTACGGGACAGGGAATCGCGAGCAGTACTTC. Its protein is CASAYGTGNREQYF.

This clonotype was recorded many times. The rearrangement links TRBV19 to TRBJ2-5, with D possibly matching TRBD1 (6 bases). The CDR3 is 13 residues long. CDR1 and CDR2 from the germline V gene are LNHDA and SQIVND (reference sequence). V lost 4 bases and J lost 5, with 11 bases in between. DNA for the CDR3: TGTGCCAGTAGTAAACAGGGTCTCGAGACCCAGTACTTC. Protein product: CASSKQGLETQYF. The whole variable domain, filled in from reference TRBV19 and TRBJ2-5, reads DGGITQSPKYLFRKEGQNVTLSCEQNLNHDAMYWYRQDPGQGLRLIYYSQIVNDFQKGDIAEGYSVSREKKESFPLTVTSAQKNPTAFYLCASSKQGLETQYFGPGTRLLVL.

Many counts were recorded for this clonotype. The chain employs TRBV20-1 and TRBJ2-5, with TRBD1 matching over 8 bases. This CDR3 contains 13 residues. In germline, CDR1 is DFQATT, CDR2 SNEGSKA (reference sequence). The ends lost 5 bases at V and 1 base at J; junction bases unmatched: 3. The CDR3 is CSALGTGQETQYF. The CDR3 DNA follows: TGCAGTGCTCTGGGGACAGGCCAAGAGACCCAGTACTTC.

Ten or more counts support this clonotype. J is TRBJ2-7 and V is TRBV14; a weak D match, TRBD1 (6 bases). The CDR3 runs 12 residues. V lost 2 bases and J lost 6, with 8 bases in between. Per the germline V gene, CDR1 is SGHDN and CDR2 is FVKESK. In DNA form, the CDR3 reads TGTGCCAGCAGCCAAAACAGGGTCGAGCAGTACTTC. It encodes CASSQNRVEQYF.

In its sample, this clonotype was seen a few times. The V call is TRBV7-2, the J call TRBJ2-5; D possibly uses TRBD1 or TRBD2 (5 bases each). V gave up 3 bases and J gave up 5 bases, with 13 bases separating them. In germline, CDR1 is SGHTA, CDR2 FQGNSA. CDR3 length: 14 amino acids. This CDR3 reads CASSFFSGGETQYF. The CDR3 nucleotides are TGTGCCAGCAGCTTTTTTTCTGGGGGTGAGACCCAGTACTTC.

This clonotype was counted many times. The V and J genes are TRBV2 and TRBJ2-7; TRBD2 agrees at 8 bases. Germline V gives CDR1 SNHLY, CDR2 FYNNEI. This CDR3 region has 13 residues. Germline trimming cut 5 bases from V and 6 bases from J; bases unmatched to any gene: 6. The CDR3, as DNA: TGTGCCAGCAGTTTGCGGGGGGCGGGCGAGCAGTACTTC. It yields the protein CASSLRGAGEQYF. Looking up the rest from reference TRBV2 and TRBJ2-7 gives the full variable domain: EPEVTQTPSHQVTQMGQEVILRCVPISNHLYFYWYRQILGQKVEFLVSFYNNEISEKSEIFDDQFSVERPDGSNFTLKIRSTKLEDSAMYFCASSLRGAGEQYFGPGTRLTVT.

In its sample, this clonotype was seen a few times. The V call is TRBV3-1, the J call TRBJ2-5; the D is unclear. This CDR3 region has 13 residues. The V gene's germline CDR1 is LGHDT and CDR2 YNNKEL (reference sequence). V lost 0 bases to trimming and J lost 7 bases, with 9 bases between them. CDR3 coding DNA: TGTGCCAGCAGCCAAGACAATGATGGGACCCAGTACTTC. Protein product: CASSQDNDGTQYF.

The genes are TRBV19 and TRBJ1-5, with 8 bases that match TRBD1. Germline assignment: CDR1 LNHDA and CDR2 SQIVND (reference sequence). The CDR3 totals 13 residues. J lost 4 bases, V lost 8 bases, and 4 bases had no gene match. CDR3 residues: CASGQGENQPQHF. DNA for the CDR3: TGTGCCAGTGGACAGGGAGAGAATCAGCCCCAGCATTTT.

This clonotype was observed at least ten times. The rearrangement links TRBV7-3 to TRBJ1-2; TRBD1 aligns across 9 bases. The CDR3 is made up of 15 amino acids. Germline CDR1 reads SGHTA; CDR2 reads FQGTGA. V lost 5 bases, J lost 3 bases, and 7 bases stayed unmatched. The DNA of the CDR3 is TGTGCCAGCAGCCCGACGGGACAGGGATACTATGGCTACACCTTC. This codes for CASSPTGQGYYGYTF. Together with reference TRBV7-3 and TRBJ1-2, the CDR3 gives the full variable domain: GAGVSQTPSNKVTEKGKYVELRCDPISGHTALYWYRQSLGQGPEFLIYFQGTGAADDSGLPNDRFFAVRPEGSVSTLKIQRTERGDSAVYLCASSPTGQGYYGYTFGSGTRLTVV.

This clonotype was observed a handful of times. V gene TRBV5-4 combines with J gene TRBJ1-1, with 8 nucleotides matching TRBD1. CDR3 length equals 15 residues. With 6 bases clipped from V and 1 base from J, the junction kept 8 bases outside the gene matches. Germline V gene lookup returns CDR1 SGHNT and CDR2 YYREEE (reference sequence). The CDR3 DNA reads as TGTGCCAGCAACCTTGGAGGGACAGGGAACACTGAAGCTTTCTTT. Its translation: CASNLGGTGNTEAFF.

This sequence joins TRBV9 and TRBJ2-6; TRBD2 aligns across 9 bases. This CDR3 region has 17 residues. CDR1 is SGDLS, CDR2 YYNGEE, per germline. Trimming at V came to 2 bases and at J to 4 bases, leaving 7 bases not matched to a gene. The CDR3 DNA follows: TGTGCCAGCAGCGTTAGGGGACTAGCTCCAGGGGCCAACGTCCTGACTTTC. Amino acids: CASSVRGLAPGANVLTF.

The J gene is TRBJ1-1, the V gene TRBV4-3, with D unclear. The CDR3 is made up of 13 amino acids. V was trimmed by 1 base and J by 3 bases, leaving 6 bases between them. The germline V gene encodes CDR1 LGHNA and CDR2 YSLEER. CDR3 residues: CASSQGAYTEAFF. DNA for the CDR3: TGCGCCAGCAGCCAAGGAGCGTACACTGAAGCTTTCTTT.

In its sample, this clonotype was seen once. The V and J genes are TRBV7-9 and TRBJ1-6; 9 bases map to TRBD1. The length of the CDR3 is 19 residues. V was pared by 3 bases and J by 0 bases, with 9 bases of the junction left unmatched. Germline assignment: CDR1 SEHNR and CDR2 FQNEAQ (reference sequence). The CDR3 DNA reads as TGTGCCAGCAGCTTGTTTGACAGGGGGGAGAGCTCCTATAATTCACCCCTCCACTTT. As protein: CASSLFDRGESSYNSPLHF.

The chain joins TRBV6-1 to TRBJ1-5, with 9 bases aligning to TRBD1. Germline lookup yields CDR1 MNHNS and CDR2 SASEGT. CDR3 length equals 15 residues. Trimming removed 1 base from V and 5 bases from J; junction bases left unmatched: 3. The CDR3 loop is CASSEGRTGDQPQHF. CDR3 DNA: TGTGCCAGCAGTGAAGGAAGGACAGGGGATCAGCCCCAGCATTTT.

V usage is TRBV15 and J usage is TRBJ1-4, with 9 bases identical to TRBD1. Trimming took 0 bases from V and 5 from J; bases not matched to a gene: 13. Germline assignment: CDR1 LNHNV and CDR2 YYDKDF (reference sequence). The CDR3 length is 19 residues. CDR3: CATSRDRSGGTGLNEKLFF. CDR3 coding DNA: TGTGCCACCAGCAGAGATCGGTCAGGAGGGACAGGGTTAAATGAAAAACTGTTTTTT.

This clonotype occurred many times. The chain combines TRBV20-1 with TRBJ2-7; D remains ambiguous. The germline V and J ends were trimmed by 0 bases and 2 bases, with 8 bases remaining between them. This CDR3 spans 13 amino acids. The germline V gene has CDR1 DFQATT and CDR2 SNEGSKA (reference sequence). The CDR3 spells CSAREQTAYEQYF. Written as DNA, the CDR3 is TGCAGTGCTAGAGAACAGACTGCCTACGAGCAGTACTTC.

This clonotype appeared a few times. The J gene is TRBJ2-2, the V gene TRBV10-3; TRBD1 matches 9 bases. V shed 6 bases and J 0 bases; nucleotides not matched to a gene: 8. The CDR3 extends over 17 amino acids. CDR1 and CDR2 (germline): ENHRY, SYGVKD. The chain's CDR3 is CAIRTGQGLTNTGELFF. The CDR3 nucleotides read TGTGCCATCAGGACGGGACAGGGCCTAACGAACACCGGGGAGCTGTTTTTT.